The clone carrying this T cell receptor (beta chain) was picked up a small number of times. These data are taken from a study of blood T cell repertoires in COVID-19. Only in-frame clones appear in the TCRdb table, and some are missing; sequencing was by immunoSEQ multiplex PCR. The table includes roughly 340,000 clones, over 80% detected once. V was pared by 2 bases and J by 5 bases, with 7 bases of the junction left unmatched. The CDR3 loop spans 15 amino acids. Germline V gene data show CDR1 as MNHEY and CDR2 as SVGAGI. The chain uses TRBV6-5 and TRBJ2-3, with TRBD2 identical over 7 bases. This TCR was recovered from a woman aged 45 to 65 with COVID-19, enrolled during active disease. Sequenced input: peripheral blood. For the CDR3, the DNA is TGTGCCAGCAGTTACGGAGCGGGACGGGAAGATACGCAGTATTTT. This sequence encodes CASSYGAGREDTQYF.